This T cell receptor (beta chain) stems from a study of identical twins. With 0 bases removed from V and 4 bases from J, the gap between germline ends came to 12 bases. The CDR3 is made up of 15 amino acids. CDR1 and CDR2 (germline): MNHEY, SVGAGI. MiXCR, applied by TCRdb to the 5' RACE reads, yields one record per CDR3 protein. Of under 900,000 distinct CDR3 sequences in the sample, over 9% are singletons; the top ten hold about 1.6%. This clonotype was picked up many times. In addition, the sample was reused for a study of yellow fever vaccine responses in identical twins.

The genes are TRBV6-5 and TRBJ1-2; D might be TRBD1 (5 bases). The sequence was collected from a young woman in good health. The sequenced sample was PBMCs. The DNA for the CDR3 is TGTGCCAGCAGTTACTCGGGGACTGGAGGCTATGGCTACACCTTC. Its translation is CASSYSGTGGYGYTF.